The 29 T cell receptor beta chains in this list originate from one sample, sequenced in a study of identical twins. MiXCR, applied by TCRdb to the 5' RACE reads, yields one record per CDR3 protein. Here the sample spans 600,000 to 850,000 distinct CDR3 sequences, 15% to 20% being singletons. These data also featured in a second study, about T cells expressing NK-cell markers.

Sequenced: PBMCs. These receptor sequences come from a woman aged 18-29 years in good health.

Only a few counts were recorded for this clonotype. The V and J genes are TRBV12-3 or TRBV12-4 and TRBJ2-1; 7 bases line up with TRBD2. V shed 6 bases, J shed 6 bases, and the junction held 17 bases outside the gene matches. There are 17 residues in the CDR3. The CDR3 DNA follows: TGTGCCAGCAGCCCCTTCCCTAGCGGTACTATGGGCAATGAGCAGTTCTTC. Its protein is CASSPFPSGTMGNEQFF.

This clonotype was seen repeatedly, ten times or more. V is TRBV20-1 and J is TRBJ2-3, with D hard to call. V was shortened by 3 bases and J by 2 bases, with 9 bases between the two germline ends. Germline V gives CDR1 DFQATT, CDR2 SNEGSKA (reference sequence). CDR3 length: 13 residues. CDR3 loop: CSASYRVTDTQYF. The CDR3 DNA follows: TGCAGTGCTAGTTACCGTGTCACAGATACGCAGTATTTT.

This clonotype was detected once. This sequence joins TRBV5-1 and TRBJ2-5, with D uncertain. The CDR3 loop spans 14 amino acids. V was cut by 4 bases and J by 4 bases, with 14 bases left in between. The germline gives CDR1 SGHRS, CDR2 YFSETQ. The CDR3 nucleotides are TGCGCCAGCAGCCCCGGAGCAGTAGGAGAGACCCAGTACTTC. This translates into CASSPGAVGETQYF.

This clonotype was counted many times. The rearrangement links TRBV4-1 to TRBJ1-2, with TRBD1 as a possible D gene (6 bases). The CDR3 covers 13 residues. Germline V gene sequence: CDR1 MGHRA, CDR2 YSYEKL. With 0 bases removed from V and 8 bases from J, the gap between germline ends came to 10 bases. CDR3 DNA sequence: TGCGCCAGCAGCCAAGATCTAGGGGGGGGCTACACCTTC. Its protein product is CASSQDLGGGYTF.

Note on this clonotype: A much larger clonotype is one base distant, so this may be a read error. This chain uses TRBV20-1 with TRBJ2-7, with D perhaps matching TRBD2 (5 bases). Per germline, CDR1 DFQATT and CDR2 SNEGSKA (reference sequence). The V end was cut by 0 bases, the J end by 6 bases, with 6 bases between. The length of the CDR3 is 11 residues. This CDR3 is CSARDGSEQYF. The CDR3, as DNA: TGCAGTGCTAGAGATGGGAGCGAGCAGTACTTC.

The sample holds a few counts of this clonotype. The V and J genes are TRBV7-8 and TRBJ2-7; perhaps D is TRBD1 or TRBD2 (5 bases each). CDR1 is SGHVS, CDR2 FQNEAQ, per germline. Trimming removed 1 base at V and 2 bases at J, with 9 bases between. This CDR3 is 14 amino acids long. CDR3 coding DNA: TGTGCCAGCAGCTTAGATCCGGGACCCTACGAGCAGTACTTC. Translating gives CASSLDPGPYEQYF.

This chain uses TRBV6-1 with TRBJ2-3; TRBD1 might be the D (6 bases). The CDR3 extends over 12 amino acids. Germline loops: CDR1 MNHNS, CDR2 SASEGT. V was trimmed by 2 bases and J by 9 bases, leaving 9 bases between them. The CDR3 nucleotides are TGTGCCAGCAGTGAACCAGGGGTCACGCAGTATTTT. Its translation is CASSEPGVTQYF.

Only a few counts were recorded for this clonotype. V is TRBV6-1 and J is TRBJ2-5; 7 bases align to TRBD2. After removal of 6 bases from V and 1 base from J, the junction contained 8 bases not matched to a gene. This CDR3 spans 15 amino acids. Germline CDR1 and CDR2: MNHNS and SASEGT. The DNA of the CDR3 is TGTGCCAGCAGACCGGGAGGCACCTTCCAAGAGACCCAGTACTTC. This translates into CASRPGGTFQETQYF.

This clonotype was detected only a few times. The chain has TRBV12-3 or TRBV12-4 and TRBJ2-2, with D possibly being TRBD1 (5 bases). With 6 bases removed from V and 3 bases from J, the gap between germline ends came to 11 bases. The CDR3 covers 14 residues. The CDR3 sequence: CASSPETDTGELFF. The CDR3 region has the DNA TGTGCCAGCAGCCCTGAGACAGACACCGGGGAGCTGTTTTTT.

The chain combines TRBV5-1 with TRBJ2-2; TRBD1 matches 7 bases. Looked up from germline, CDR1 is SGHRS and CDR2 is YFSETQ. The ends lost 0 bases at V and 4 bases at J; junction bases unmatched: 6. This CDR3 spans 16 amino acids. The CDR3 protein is CASSLGDRAGTGELFF. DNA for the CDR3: TGCGCCAGCAGCTTGGGCGACAGGGCAGGCACCGGGGAGCTGTTTTTT.

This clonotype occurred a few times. The CDR3 region has the DNA TGTGCCAGCAGTGTGACACAGGATCAGCCCCAGCATTTT. It specifies CASSVTQDQPQHF. V usage is TRBV6-1 and J usage is TRBJ1-5; tentative D call: TRBD1 (5 bases). The ends were cut back, 4 bases at V and 5 bases at J, with 9 bases in the middle. CDR3 size: 13 residues. Germline V lookup: CDR1 MNHNS, CDR2 SASEGT.

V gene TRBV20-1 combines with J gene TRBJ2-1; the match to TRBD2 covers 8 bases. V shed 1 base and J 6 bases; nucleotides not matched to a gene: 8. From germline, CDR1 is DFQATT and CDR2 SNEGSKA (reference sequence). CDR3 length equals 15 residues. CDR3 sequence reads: CSARAFTAGGNEQFF. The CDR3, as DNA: TGCAGTGCTAGAGCGTTTACGGCGGGGGGCAATGAGCAGTTCTTC.

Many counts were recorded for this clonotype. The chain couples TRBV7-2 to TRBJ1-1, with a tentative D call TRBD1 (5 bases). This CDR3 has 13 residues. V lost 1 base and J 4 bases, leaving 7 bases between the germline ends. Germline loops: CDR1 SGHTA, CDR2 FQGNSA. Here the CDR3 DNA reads TGTGCCAGCAGCTTAGAGGGACGCACTGAAGCTTTCTTT. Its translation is CASSLEGRTEAFF.

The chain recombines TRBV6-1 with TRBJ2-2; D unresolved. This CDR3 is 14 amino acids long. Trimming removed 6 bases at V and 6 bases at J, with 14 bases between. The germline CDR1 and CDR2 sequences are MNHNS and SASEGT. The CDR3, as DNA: TGTGCCAGCAGGCCTCCCTTTGGGGCCGGGGAGCTGTTTTTT. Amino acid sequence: CASRPPFGAGELFF.

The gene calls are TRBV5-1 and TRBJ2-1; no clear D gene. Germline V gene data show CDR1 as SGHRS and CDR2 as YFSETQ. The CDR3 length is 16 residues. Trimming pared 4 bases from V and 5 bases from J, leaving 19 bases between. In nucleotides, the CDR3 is TGCGCCAGCAGCCTCCCTCGTCGAAACCTAAACAATGAGCAGTTCTTC. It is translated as CASSLPRRNLNNEQFF.

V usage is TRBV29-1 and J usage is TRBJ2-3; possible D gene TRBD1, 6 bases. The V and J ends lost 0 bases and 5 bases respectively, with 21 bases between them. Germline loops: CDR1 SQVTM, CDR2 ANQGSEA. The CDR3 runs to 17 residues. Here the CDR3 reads CSVEDSSAGGSLDTQYF. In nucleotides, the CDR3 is TGCAGCGTTGAAGATAGTTCCGCTGGGGGCTCTTTAGATACGCAGTATTTT.

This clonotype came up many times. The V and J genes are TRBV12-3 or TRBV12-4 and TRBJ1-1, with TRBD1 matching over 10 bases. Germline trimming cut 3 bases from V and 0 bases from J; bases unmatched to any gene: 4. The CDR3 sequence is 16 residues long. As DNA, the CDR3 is TGTGCCAGCAGTTTGGACAGGGGGGAAATGAACACTGAAGCTTTCTTT. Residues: CASSLDRGEMNTEAFF.

CDR3 DNA: TGTGCCAGCAGCGTAGTTCCTAGCGGAGACTCCTACAATGAGCAGTTCTTC. It translates to CASSVVPSGDSYNEQFF. The chain recombines TRBV9 with TRBJ2-1; 7 bases align to TRBD2. Trimming cost V 0 bases and J 0 bases; bases outside gene matches: 6. The CDR3 is 17 amino acids. Germline-derived CDR1 and CDR2 are SGDLS and YYNGEE.

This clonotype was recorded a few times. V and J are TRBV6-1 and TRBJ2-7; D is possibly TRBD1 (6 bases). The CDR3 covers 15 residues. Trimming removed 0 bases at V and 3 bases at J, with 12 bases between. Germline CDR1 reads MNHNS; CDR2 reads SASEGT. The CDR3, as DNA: TGTGCCAGCAGTGAAGCCTGGACAGAGGGCTACGAGCAGTACTTC. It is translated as CASSEAWTEGYEQYF.

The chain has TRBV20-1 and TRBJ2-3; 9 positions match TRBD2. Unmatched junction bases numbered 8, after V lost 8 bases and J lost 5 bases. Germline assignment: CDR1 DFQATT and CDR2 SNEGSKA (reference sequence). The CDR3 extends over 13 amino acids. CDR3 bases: TGCAGTCTTATAGCGGGGGTGGGAGATACGCAGTATTTT. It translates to CSLIAGVGDTQYF.

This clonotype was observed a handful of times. CDR3 nucleotide sequence: TGCAGTGCTAGAGATAGGGGGGGGCCCTCCTACGAGCAGTACTTC. This translates into CSARDRGGPSYEQYF. The chain joins TRBV20-1 to TRBJ2-7; D perhaps matches TRBD2 (7 bases). Germline V lookup: CDR1 DFQATT, CDR2 SNEGSKA (reference sequence). The CDR3 has 15 residues. Trimming took off 0 bases at V and 0 bases at J, with 12 bases between the two ends.

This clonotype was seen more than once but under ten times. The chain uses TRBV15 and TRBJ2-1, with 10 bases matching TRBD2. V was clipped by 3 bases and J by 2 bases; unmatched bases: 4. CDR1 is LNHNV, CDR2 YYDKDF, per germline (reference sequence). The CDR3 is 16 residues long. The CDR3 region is CATSRRTSGAYNEQFF. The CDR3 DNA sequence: TGTGCCACCAGCAGGCGGACTAGCGGCGCCTACAATGAGCAGTTCTTC.

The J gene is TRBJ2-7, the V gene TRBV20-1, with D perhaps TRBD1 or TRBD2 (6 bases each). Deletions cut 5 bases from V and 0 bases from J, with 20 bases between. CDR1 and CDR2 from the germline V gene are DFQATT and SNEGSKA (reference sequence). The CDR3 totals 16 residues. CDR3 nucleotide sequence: TGCAGTGCTCAGAGGGGGGCCGGGCAATTCTCCTACGAGCAGTACTTC. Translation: CSAQRGAGQFSYEQYF.

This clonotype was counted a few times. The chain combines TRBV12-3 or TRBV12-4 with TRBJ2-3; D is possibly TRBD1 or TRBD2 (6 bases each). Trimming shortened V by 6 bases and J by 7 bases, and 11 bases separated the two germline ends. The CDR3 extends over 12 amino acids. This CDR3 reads CASRFGGHTQYF. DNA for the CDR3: TGTGCCAGCAGGTTCGGGGGCCATACGCAGTATTTT.

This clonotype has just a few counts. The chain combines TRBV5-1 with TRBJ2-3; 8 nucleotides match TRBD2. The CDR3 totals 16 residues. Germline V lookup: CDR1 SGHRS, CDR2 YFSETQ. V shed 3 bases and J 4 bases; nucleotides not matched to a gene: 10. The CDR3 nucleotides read TGCGCCAGCAGCTCCGGGGGGGGACTGACATCAGATACGCAGTATTTT. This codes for CASSSGGGLTSDTQYF.

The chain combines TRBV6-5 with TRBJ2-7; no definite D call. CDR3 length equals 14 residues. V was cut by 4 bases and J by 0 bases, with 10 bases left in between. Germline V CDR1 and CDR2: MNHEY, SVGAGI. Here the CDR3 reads CASSFLPPSYEQYF. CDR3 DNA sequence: TGTGCCAGCAGTTTTCTACCCCCCTCCTACGAGCAGTACTTC.

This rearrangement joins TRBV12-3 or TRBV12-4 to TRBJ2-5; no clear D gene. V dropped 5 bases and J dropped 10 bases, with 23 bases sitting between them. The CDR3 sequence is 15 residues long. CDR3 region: CASSPETGNAVDQYF. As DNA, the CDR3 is TGTGCCAGCAGTCCGGAGACTGGGAATGCGGTAGACCAGTACTTC.

The CDR3 is CASSLGAGGQPQHF. Written as DNA, the CDR3 is TGCGCCAGCAGCTTGGGGGCAGGGGGCCAGCCCCAGCATTTT. The gene calls are TRBV5-1 and TRBJ1-5; TRBD1 agrees at 8 bases. The V gene end was trimmed by 0 bases and the J gene end by 7 bases; junction bases not matched to a gene: 3. This CDR3 has 14 amino acids. Germline V CDR1 and CDR2: SGHRS, YFSETQ.

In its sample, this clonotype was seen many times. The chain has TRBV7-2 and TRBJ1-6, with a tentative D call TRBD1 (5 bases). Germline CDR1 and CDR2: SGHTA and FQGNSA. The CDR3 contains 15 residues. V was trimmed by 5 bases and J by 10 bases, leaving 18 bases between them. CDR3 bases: TGTGCCAGCAGCCCCCGTCACGGAGGGGACTCACCCCTCCACTTT. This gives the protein CASSPRHGGDSPLHF.